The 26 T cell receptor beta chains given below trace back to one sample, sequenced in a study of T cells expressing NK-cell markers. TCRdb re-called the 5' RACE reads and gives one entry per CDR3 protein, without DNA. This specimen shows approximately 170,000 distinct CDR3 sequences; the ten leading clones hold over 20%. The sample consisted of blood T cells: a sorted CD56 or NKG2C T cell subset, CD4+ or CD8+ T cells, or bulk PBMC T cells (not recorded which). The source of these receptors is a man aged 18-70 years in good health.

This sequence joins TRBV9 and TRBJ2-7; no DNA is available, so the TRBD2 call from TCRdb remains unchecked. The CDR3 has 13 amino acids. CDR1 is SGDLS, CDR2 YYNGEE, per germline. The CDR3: CASSVAEGYEQYF.

The CDR3 spells CASSYRQGARIGTGELFF. This chain connects TRBV6-5 to TRBJ2-2; TCRdb's assignment of TRBD1 cannot be checked, as there is no DNA. The CDR3 totals 18 residues. Germline loops: CDR1 MNHEY, CDR2 SVGAGI.

The CDR3: CASSIIQGSDTQYF. The V and J genes are TRBV12-3 or TRBV12-4 and TRBJ2-3; the D call from TCRdb, TRBD1, cannot be confirmed without DNA. The CDR3 runs to 14 residues.

The CDR3 loop is CAIDGPGGYTF. The V gene is TRBV19, the J gene TRBJ1-2. Germline values: CDR1 LNHDA, CDR2 SQIVND (reference sequence). CDR3 length: 11 residues.

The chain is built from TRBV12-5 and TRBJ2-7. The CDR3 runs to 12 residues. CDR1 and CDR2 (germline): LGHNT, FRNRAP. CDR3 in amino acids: CASGSYGYEQYF.

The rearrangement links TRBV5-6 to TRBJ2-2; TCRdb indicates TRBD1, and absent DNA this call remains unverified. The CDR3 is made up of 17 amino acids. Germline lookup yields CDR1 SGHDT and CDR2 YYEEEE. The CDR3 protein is CASSPADGGGNTGELFF.

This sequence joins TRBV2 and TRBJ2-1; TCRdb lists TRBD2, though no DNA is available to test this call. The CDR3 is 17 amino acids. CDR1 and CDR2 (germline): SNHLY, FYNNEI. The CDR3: CASSVKFGGPSYNEQFF.

The CDR3 sequence is CASSPPRTGDPNTIYF. This chain links TRBV7-9 with TRBJ1-3; TCRdb returns TRBD1, unconfirmable since there is no DNA. The CDR3 consists of 16 residues. Germline-derived CDR1 and CDR2 are SEHNR and FQNEAQ (reference sequence).

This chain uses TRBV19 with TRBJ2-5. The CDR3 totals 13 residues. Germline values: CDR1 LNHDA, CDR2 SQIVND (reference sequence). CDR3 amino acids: CASSIDRQETQYF. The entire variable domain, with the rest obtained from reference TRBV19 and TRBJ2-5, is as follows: DGGITQSPKYLFRKEGQNVTLSCEQNLNHDAMYWYRQDPGQGLRLIYYSQIVNDFQKGDIAEGYSVSREKKESFPLTVTSAQKNPTAFYLCASSIDRQETQYFGPGTRLLVL.

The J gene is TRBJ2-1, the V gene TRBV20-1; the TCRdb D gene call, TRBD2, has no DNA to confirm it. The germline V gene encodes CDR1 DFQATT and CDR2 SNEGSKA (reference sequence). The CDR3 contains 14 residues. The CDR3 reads CSAKSGGEYNEQFF.

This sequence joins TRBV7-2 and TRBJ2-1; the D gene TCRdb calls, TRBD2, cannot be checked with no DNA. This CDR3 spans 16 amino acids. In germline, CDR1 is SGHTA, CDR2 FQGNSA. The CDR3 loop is CASSAPPAGPYNEQFF.

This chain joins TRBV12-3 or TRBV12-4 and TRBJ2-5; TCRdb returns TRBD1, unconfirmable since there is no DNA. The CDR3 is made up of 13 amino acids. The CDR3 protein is CASGPEKGETQYF.

This CDR3 reads CASSEGSEAETQYF. The chain couples TRBV6-1 to TRBJ2-5. Germline V gives CDR1 MNHNS, CDR2 SASEGT. The CDR3 runs to 14 residues.

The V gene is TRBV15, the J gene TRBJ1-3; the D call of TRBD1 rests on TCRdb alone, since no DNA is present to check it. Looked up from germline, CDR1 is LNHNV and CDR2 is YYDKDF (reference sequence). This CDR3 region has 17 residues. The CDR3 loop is CATSGRDRGSSGNTIYF.

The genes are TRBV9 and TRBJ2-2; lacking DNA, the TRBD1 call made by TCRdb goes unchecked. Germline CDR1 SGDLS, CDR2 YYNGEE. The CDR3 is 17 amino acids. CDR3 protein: CASSVNQDRGNTGELFF.

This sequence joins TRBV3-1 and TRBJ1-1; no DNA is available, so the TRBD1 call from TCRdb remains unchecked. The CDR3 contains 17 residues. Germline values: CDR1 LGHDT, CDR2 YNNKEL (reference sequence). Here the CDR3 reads CASSHHYRNRGLTEAFF.

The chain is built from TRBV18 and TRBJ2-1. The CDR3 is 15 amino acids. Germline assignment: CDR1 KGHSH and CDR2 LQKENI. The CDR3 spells CASSPLGEYYNEQFF.

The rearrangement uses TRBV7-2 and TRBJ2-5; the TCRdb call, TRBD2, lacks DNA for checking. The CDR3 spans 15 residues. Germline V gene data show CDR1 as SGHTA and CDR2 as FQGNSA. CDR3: CASSLPGLAEETQYF.

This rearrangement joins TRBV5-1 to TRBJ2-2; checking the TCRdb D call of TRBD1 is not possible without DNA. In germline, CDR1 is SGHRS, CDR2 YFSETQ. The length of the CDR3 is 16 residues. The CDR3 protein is CASSYRDSANTGELFF.

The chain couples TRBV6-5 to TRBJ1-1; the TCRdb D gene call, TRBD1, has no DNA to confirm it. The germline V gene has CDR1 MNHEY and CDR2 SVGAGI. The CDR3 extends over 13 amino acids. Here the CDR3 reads CASIRDRSTEAFF.

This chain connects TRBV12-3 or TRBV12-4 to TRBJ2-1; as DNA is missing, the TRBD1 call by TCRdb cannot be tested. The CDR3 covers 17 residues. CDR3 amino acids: CASSPPWVASSYNEQFF.

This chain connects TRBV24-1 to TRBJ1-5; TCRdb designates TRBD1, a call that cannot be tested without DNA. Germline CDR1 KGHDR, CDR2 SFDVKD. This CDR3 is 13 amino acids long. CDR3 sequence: CATSDLTGQPQHF.

CDR3 residues: CASSLGLAGVAKNIQYF. The chain carries TRBV5-1 and TRBJ2-4; TCRdb proposes TRBD2, but this gene call is untestable without DNA. CDR1 and CDR2 (germline): SGHRS, YFSETQ. This CDR3 has 17 amino acids.

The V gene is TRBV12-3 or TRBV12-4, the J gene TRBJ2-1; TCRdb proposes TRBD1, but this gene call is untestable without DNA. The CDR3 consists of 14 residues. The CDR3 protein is CASSLSGGFNEQFF.

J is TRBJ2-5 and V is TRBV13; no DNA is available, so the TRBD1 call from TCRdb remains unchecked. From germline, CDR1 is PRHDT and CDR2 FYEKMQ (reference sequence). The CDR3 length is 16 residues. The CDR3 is CASSLGIQGMEETQYF. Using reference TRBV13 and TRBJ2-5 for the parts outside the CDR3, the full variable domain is AAGVIQSPRHLIKEKRETATLKCYPIPRHDTVYWYQQGPGQDPQFLISFYEKMQSDKGSIPDRFSAQQFSDYHSELNMSSLELGDSALYFCASSLGIQGMEETQYFGPGTRLLVL.

This CDR3 is CASSLAGVDSYEQYF. The J gene is TRBJ2-7, the V gene TRBV5-1; the D gene TCRdb calls, TRBD1, cannot be checked with no DNA. Germline CDR1 reads SGHRS; CDR2 reads YFSETQ. The CDR3 spans 15 residues.